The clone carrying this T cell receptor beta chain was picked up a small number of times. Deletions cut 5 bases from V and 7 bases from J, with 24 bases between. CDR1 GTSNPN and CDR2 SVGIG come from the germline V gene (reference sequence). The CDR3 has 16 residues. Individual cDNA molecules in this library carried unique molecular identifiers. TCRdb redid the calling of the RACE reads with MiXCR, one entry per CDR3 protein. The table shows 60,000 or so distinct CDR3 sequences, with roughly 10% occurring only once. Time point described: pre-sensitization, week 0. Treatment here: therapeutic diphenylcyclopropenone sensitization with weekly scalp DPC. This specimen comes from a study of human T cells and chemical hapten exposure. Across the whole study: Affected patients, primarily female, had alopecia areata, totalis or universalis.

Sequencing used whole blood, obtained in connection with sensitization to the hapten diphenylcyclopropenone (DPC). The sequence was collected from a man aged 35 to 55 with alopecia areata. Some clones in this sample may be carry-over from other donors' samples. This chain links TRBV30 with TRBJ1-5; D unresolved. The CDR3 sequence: CAWAPVSAGRAQPQHF. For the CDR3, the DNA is TGTGCCTGGGCTCCGGTTTCGGCGGGGAGGGCACAGCCCCAGCATTTT. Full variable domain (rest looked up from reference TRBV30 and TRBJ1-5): SQTIHQWPATLVQPVGSPLSLECTVEGTSNPNLYWYRQAAGRGLQLLFYSVGIGQISSEVPQNLSASRPQDRQFILSSKKLLLSDSGFYLCAWAPVSAGRAQPQHFGDGTRLSIL.